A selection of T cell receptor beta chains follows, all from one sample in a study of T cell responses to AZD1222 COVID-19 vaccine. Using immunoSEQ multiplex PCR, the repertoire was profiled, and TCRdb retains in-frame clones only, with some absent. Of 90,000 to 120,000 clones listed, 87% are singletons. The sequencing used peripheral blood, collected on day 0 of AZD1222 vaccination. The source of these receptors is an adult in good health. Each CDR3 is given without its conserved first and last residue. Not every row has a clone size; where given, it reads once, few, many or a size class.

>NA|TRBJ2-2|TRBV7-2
ASSFGGRDHGELF
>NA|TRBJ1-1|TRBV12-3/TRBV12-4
ASIPSGGAEAF
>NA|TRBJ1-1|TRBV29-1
SVFTPRGTEAF
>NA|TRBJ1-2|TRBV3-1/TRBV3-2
ASSHTNDGYGYT
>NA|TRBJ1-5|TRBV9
ASRGSATNQPQH
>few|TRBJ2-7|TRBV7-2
ASRKAGSSYEQY
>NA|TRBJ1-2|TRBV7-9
ASSYLTGGYGYT
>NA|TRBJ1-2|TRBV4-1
ASSQDQLGGASSYGYT
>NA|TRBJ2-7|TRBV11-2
ASSLEGTGPYEQY
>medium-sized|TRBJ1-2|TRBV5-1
ASSLLGAGYGYT
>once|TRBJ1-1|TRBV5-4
ASSLVGRNTEAF
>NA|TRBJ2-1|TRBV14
ASSYSNEQF
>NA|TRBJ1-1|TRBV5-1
ASSLAPGMNTEAF
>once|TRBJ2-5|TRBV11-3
ASSLDRGSETQY
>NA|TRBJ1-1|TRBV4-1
ASSPQDPNTEAF
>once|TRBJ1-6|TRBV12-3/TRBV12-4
ASSYHSPLH
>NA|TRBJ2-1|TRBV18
ASSPPGQHYNEQF
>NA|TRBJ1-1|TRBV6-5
ASSSGTASNTEAF
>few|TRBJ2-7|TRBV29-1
SVEVRTGGFPYEQY
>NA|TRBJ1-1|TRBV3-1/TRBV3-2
ASSPPNTEAF
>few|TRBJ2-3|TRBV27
ASTRGTYTDTQY
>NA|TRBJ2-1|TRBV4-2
ASSPSGGGNEQF
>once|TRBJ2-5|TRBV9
ASSVGGWVQETQY
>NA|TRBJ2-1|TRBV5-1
ASLKRERKDEQF
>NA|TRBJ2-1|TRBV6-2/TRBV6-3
ASSEYRGYEQF
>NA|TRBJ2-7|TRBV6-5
ASSYSSARSAYEQY
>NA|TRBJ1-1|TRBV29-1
SASTGALTEAF
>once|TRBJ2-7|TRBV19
ASSVTGTGGNEQY
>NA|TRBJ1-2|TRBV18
ASSLNGYT
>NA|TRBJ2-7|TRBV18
ASSPSDRSYEQY
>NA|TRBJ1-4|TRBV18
ASSSGTGDEKLF
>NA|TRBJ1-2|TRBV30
AWSAARTALSYT
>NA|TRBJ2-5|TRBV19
ASAGTKQETQY
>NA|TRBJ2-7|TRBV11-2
ASSHSTGVNEQY
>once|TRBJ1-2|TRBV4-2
ASSQVDRGTGVGYT
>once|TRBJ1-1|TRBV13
ASSLEGQGNTEAF
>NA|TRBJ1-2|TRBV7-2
ASTGERGYGYT
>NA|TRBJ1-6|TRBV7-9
ASSPGTHSPLH
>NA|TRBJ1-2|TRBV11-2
ASSLADINYGYT
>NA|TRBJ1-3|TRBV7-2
ASSLATWSSGNTIY
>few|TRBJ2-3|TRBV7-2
ASSLGTSGTSDTQY
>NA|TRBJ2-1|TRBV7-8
ASSLKNVPVLAYNEQF
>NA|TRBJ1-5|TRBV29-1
SVFGGGNQPQH
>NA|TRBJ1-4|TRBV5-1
ASSPGQGEKLF
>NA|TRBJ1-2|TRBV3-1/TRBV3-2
ASSQDLAGRRGGYT
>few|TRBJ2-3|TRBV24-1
ATPGTGRPDTQY
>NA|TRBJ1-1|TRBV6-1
ASSEKLNTEAF
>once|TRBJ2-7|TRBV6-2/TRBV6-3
ASSSPETSWGEQY
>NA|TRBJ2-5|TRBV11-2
ASRSSSGGSGQTQY
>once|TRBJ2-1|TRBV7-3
ASSLEAGGINEQF
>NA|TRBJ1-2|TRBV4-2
ASSQEGGNGYT